These T cell receptor beta chains were read from a single sample in a study of identical twins. TCRdb reprocessed the 5' RACE reads via MiXCR and lists one record per CDR3 protein. The data hold 700,000 or so distinct CDR3 sequences, with around 21% observed a single time. The same data also contributed to another study, on T cells expressing NK-cell markers.

Sequencing used PBMCs. Receptors originate from a woman between 18 and 29 years old in good health. Each CDR3 is given with its conserved first and last residue. A D gene is named only where the DNA matches it firmly. Expanded clones get a size class; other rows say once, few or many, or leave the size out.

DNA: TGTGCCAGCAGCCAACAGGGGGCTGCTGGCTACACCTTC; CDR3: CASSQQGAAGYTF; size: few; V: TRBV3-1; D: TRBD1; J: TRBJ1-2
DNA: TGTGCCAGCACCCCTTTTTACGGGGAGCTGTTTTTT; CDR3: CASTPFYGELFF; size: NA; V: TRBV6-2/TRBV6-3; D: NA; J: TRBJ2-2
DNA: TGTGCCAGCAGTTCGCGTCCCGGGACAGGGATCGCTAACTATGGCTACACCTTC; CDR3: CASSSRPGTGIANYGYTF; size: many; V: TRBV12-3/TRBV12-4; D: TRBD1; J: TRBJ1-2
DNA: TGCAGTGCCGCGTATGGGGGCAAAGAGACCCAGTACTTC; CDR3: CSAAYGGKETQYF; size: many; V: TRBV20-1; D: NA; J: TRBJ2-5
DNA: TGTGCCAGCAGTTTCGGGACCCTCCCCTACAATGAGCAGTTCTTC; CDR3: CASSFGTLPYNEQFF; size: few; V: TRBV6-5; D: NA; J: TRBJ2-1
DNA: TGTGCCAGCAGTTACGCCGGGACTAGCGGTGCCTACGAGCAGTACTTC; CDR3: CASSYAGTSGAYEQYF; size: NA; V: TRBV6-5; D: TRBD2; J: TRBJ2-7
DNA: TGTGCCAGCAGCTCGGCCGGGACAGGGCAAGAGACCCAGTACTTC; CDR3: CASSSAGTGQETQYF; size: NA; V: TRBV27; D: TRBD1; J: TRBJ2-5
DNA: TGCAGCGCCGACGCCGGGACAACCTCCTACGAGCAGTACTTC; CDR3: CSADAGTTSYEQYF; size: NA; V: TRBV29-1; D: NA; J: TRBJ2-7
DNA: TGTGCCAGCAGTTTGCGCCTATACACCGGGGAGCTGTTTTTT; CDR3: CASSLRLYTGELFF; size: few; V: TRBV12-3/TRBV12-4; D: NA; J: TRBJ2-2
DNA: TGCGCCAGCAGGCCGGGACAGGGATCTGAGACCCAGTACTTC; CDR3: CASRPGQGSETQYF; size: NA; V: TRBV5-1; D: TRBD1; J: TRBJ2-5
DNA: TGCGCCAGCAGCTTGTCTTCAGCTGGCGGCGGCTACACCTTC; CDR3: CASSLSSAGGGYTF; size: NA; V: TRBV5-1; D: NA; J: TRBJ1-2
DNA: TGTGCCAGCAGTACACTAGCGGAAAGCTCCTACAATGAGCAGTTCTTC; CDR3: CASSTLAESSYNEQFF; size: few; V: TRBV27; D: TRBD2; J: TRBJ2-1
DNA: TGTGCCAGCAGCTTTGCTAGCTCTCCAGATACGCAGTATTTT; CDR3: CASSFASSPDTQYF; size: many; V: TRBV5-4; D: NA; J: TRBJ2-3
DNA: TGCGCCAGCAGCTCCCTAACCTCCGGGACAGAAGCTTTCTTT; CDR3: CASSSLTSGTEAFF; size: few; V: TRBV5-1; D: NA; J: TRBJ1-1
DNA: TGTGCCAGCAGTTTCGAGCGGAAGCGACAGTTCTTC; CDR3: CASSFERKRQFF; size: NA; V: TRBV27; D: NA; J: TRBJ2-1
DNA: TGTGCCAGCGGCCCGGGAAGGGGGCTCACCGGGGAGCTGTTTTTT; CDR3: CASGPGRGLTGELFF; size: NA; V: TRBV27; D: TRBD1; J: TRBJ2-2
DNA: TGCGCCAGCAGCTTGGGTACTCGGGGGGAGACCCAGTACTTC; CDR3: CASSLGTRGETQYF; size: NA; V: TRBV5-1; D: NA; J: TRBJ2-5
DNA: TGTGCCAGCAGCCGCCCGGCTAGGGTAGCGGGAGACCCTTACACAGATACGCAGTATTTT; CDR3: CASSRPARVAGDPYTDTQYF; size: NA; V: TRBV7-2; D: TRBD2; J: TRBJ2-3
DNA: TGTGCCAGCAGCCAGAGACAGGGGGCTGTCGACGAGCAGTACTTC; CDR3: CASSQRQGAVDEQYF; size: once; V: TRBV3-1; D: TRBD1; J: TRBJ2-7
DNA: TGCAGCGGGGGGGCGGGTTACTACAATGAGCAGTTCTTC; CDR3: CSGGAGYYNEQFF; size: few; V: TRBV29-1; D: NA; J: TRBJ2-1
DNA: TGTGCCAGCAGCTTATGGGGGACTAAAACAGGGTCAGCTAACTATGGCTACACCTTC; CDR3: CASSLWGTKTGSANYGYTF; size: few; V: TRBV11-2; D: NA; J: TRBJ1-2
DNA: TGTGCCAGCAGTTCCGCCCAAGAGACCCAGTACTTC; CDR3: CASSSAQETQYF; size: many; V: TRBV6-5; D: NA; J: TRBJ2-5
DNA: TGTGCCAGCAGCTTGATGGGCTACTCCTACGAGCAGTACTTC; CDR3: CASSLMGYSYEQYF; size: few; V: TRBV7-2; D: NA; J: TRBJ2-7
DNA: TGCGCCACCTCGGGACTAGCGGGAAATCAGGATACGCAGTATTTT; CDR3: CATSGLAGNQDTQYF; size: many; V: TRBV5-1; D: TRBD2; J: TRBJ2-3
DNA: TGCGCCAGCAGCTTGGTCCTTATGGTCCGACCCTACAATGAGCAGTTCTTC; CDR3: CASSLVLMVRPYNEQFF; size: many; V: TRBV5-1; D: NA; J: TRBJ2-1
DNA: TGTGCCAGCAGTTACGGTACAGGTGGACAGCTCCTCCACTTT; CDR3: CASSYGTGGQLLHF; size: NA; V: TRBV6-5; D: NA; J: TRBJ1-6
DNA: TGTGCCAGCAGTAAGACACAGGGGGACCTCTCCTACGAGCAGTACTTC; CDR3: CASSKTQGDLSYEQYF; size: many; V: TRBV6-1; D: TRBD1; J: TRBJ2-7
DNA: TGTGCCAGCAGTTCTATCAGGGGGACGGCAGATACGCAGTATTTT; CDR3: CASSSIRGTADTQYF; size: NA; V: TRBV11-2; D: TRBD1; J: TRBJ2-3
DNA: TGCAGTGCTAGTCTTTCCCTGGCAAGTGAGCAGTTCTTC; CDR3: CSASLSLASEQFF; size: many; V: TRBV20-1; D: NA; J: TRBJ2-1
DNA: TGTGCCTGGACAGGGTCCTCATCTCGGGCTTTCTTT; CDR3: CAWTGSSSRAFF; size: NA; V: TRBV30; D: NA; J: TRBJ1-1
DNA: TGCAGTGCTAGAGGGTGGCAGGTCACAGAAGCTTTCTTT; CDR3: CSARGWQVTEAFF; size: NA; V: TRBV20-1; D: NA; J: TRBJ1-1
DNA: TGTGCCACCAGTGATGGGACTAGCTCGGATACGCAGTATTTT; CDR3: CATSDGTSSDTQYF; size: NA; V: TRBV24-1; D: TRBD2; J: TRBJ2-3
DNA: TGTGCCAACAGCGCGGACGGCGTGGCCCAGTACTTC; CDR3: CANSADGVAQYF; size: NA; V: TRBV7-9; D: NA; J: TRBJ2-5
DNA: TGTGCCAGCAGGAGTCTTGGGCGGGAGACGCAAGAGACCCAGTACTTC; CDR3: CASRSLGRETQETQYF; size: few; V: TRBV7-9; D: TRBD2; J: TRBJ2-5
DNA: TGCAGCTTTCCCTTAGCGGGAGCCTCCTGCGAGCAGTACTTC; CDR3: CSFPLAGASCEQYF; size: many; V: TRBV29-1; D: TRBD2; J: TRBJ2-7
DNA: TGCGCCAGCAGCTTAGGCGGGGGGGACGGTTTGGATGAGCAGTTCTTC; CDR3: CASSLGGGDGLDEQFF; size: NA; V: TRBV5-1; D: TRBD2; J: TRBJ2-1
DNA: TGTGCCAGCAGAGAGTTAACTGGGGCCAACGTCCTGACTTTC; CDR3: CASRELTGANVLTF; size: few; V: TRBV2; D: NA; J: TRBJ2-6
DNA: TGCGCCAGCAGGGACCAACTATACACCGGGGAGCTGTTTTTT; CDR3: CASRDQLYTGELFF; size: NA; V: TRBV10-2; D: NA; J: TRBJ2-2
DNA: TGTGCCTGCACCAAAACGAGCCTCACAGGGACCAACTACGAGCAGTACTTC; CDR3: CACTKTSLTGTNYEQYF; size: NA; V: TRBV3-1; D: NA; J: TRBJ2-7
DNA: TGTGCCAGCAGCTTGGAGGGGGCCAAGCTTAAGGTGTTC; CDR3: CASSLEGAKLKVF; size: NA; V: TRBV5-6; D: TRBD1; J: TRBJ2-1
DNA: TGTGCCAGCAGTGAACCTGTAGCCTATACGCAGTATTTT; CDR3: CASSEPVAYTQYF; size: NA; V: TRBV2; D: NA; J: TRBJ2-3
DNA: TGCAGTGCCCAGGGGAGAACACGTGAAAAACTGTTTTTT; CDR3: CSAQGRTREKLFF; size: few; V: TRBV20-1; D: NA; J: TRBJ1-4
DNA: TGTGCCAGCAGCCAGGGGGGGCCGGGAGATACGCAGTATTTT; CDR3: CASSQGGPGDTQYF; size: few; V: TRBV3-1; D: NA; J: TRBJ2-3
DNA: TGTGCCTGGAATTTAGCGGGGGTCTACGAGCAGTACTTC; CDR3: CAWNLAGVYEQYF; size: NA; V: TRBV30; D: TRBD2; J: TRBJ2-7
DNA: TGCAGCGTTACGGCGGGAGTGGCGGATACGCAGTATTTT; CDR3: CSVTAGVADTQYF; size: many; V: TRBV29-1; D: TRBD2; J: TRBJ2-3
DNA: TGCAGCGTTGGCGCAGGGGGAATTGGAGAGACCCAGTACTTC; CDR3: CSVGAGGIGETQYF; size: NA; V: TRBV29-1; D: TRBD1; J: TRBJ2-5
DNA: TGTGCCAGCAGTTGGGACGAGAGCTCCTACAATGAGCAGTTCTTC; CDR3: CASSWDESSYNEQFF; size: NA; V: TRBV6-2/TRBV6-3; D: NA; J: TRBJ2-1
DNA: TGTGCCAGCAGTTTCGGCGGGAGTAGGAATGAGCAGTTCTTC; CDR3: CASSFGGSRNEQFF; size: many; V: TRBV12-3/TRBV12-4; D: TRBD2; J: TRBJ2-1
DNA: TGTGCCAGCAGCTTATCAAATTCGTTAGGGACATACGAGCAGTACTTC; CDR3: CASSLSNSLGTYEQYF; size: NA; V: TRBV7-8; D: NA; J: TRBJ2-7
DNA: TGTGCCAGCAAGCGGGACACCGGGGAGCTGTTTTTT; CDR3: CASKRDTGELFF; size: NA; V: TRBV6-5; D: NA; J: TRBJ2-2
DNA: TGCGCCAGTCAGAGGCAGGGGACTATCTACGAGCAGTACTTC; CDR3: CASQRQGTIYEQYF; size: NA; V: TRBV10-2; D: NA; J: TRBJ2-7
DNA: TGTGCCAGCAGTAACGCCGGGACAGGGCTCAATGAGCAGTTCTTC; CDR3: CASSNAGTGLNEQFF; size: few; V: TRBV6-1; D: TRBD1; J: TRBJ2-1
DNA: TGTGCCATCAGTGAGTCCGGTGGGGTCGCCGGGGAGCTGTTTTTT; CDR3: CAISESGGVAGELFF; size: NA; V: TRBV10-3; D: NA; J: TRBJ2-2
DNA: TGCAGTGCCCGAAGCGGCCCAAGCTCCTACGAGCAGTACTTC; CDR3: CSARSGPSSYEQYF; size: many; V: TRBV20-1; D: NA; J: TRBJ2-7
DNA: TGCGCCAGCAGCCAGGTTCCATCTGGCGGGGAGCTGTTTTTT; CDR3: CASSQVPSGGELFF; size: NA; V: TRBV4-3; D: NA; J: TRBJ2-2
DNA: TGTGCCAGCAGCTGGGACAGCAATCAGCCCCAGCATTTT; CDR3: CASSWDSNQPQHF; size: many; V: TRBV3-1; D: NA; J: TRBJ1-5
DNA: TGTGCCAGCAGCTCACGGGGGCCTGGCACAGATACGCAGTATTTT; CDR3: CASSSRGPGTDTQYF; size: NA; V: TRBV7-2; D: NA; J: TRBJ2-3
DNA: TGCGCCAGCAGCTTCCAGAGCGGGGGGTCGAACACCGGGGAGCTGTTTTTT; CDR3: CASSFQSGGSNTGELFF; size: NA; V: TRBV5-1; D: TRBD2; J: TRBJ2-2